This is a list of T cell receptor beta chains from one sample in a study of T cells after yellow fever vaccination. Each CDR3 protein gets one entry after TCRdb re-called the 5' RACE reads with MiXCR. Here the sample spans about 340,000 distinct CDR3 sequences, around 12% being singletons. The input for sequencing was CD4+ T cells sorted from PBMCs, taken 15 days after the yellow fever booster vaccination. These receptors originate from a man between 18 and 35 years old who received the YFV17D yellow fever vaccine. The CDR3 runs from the conserved cysteine through the conserved F or W. D genes are given only for firm matches. Where a row states a size, it is once, few, many or the class of an expanded clone; other rows omit it.

TRBJ2-5 - many TRBV7-2 TGTGCCAGCAGCTGGGGCGGGGAGACCCAGTACTTC CASSWGGETQYF
TRBJ1-5 - few TRBV20-1 TGCAGTGCTAGAGATATGGGGAAAGGGAGCAATCAGCCCCAGCATTTT CSARDMGKGSNQPQHF
TRBJ1-1 - - TRBV6-5 TGTGCCAGCTGTTACTCGATTTTTGATGGGGCTTTCTTT CASCYSIFDGAFF
TRBJ1-6 - many TRBV29-1 TGCAGCGTTGGTGCCAGCTCCGATTCACCCCTCCACTTT CSVGASSDSPLHF
TRBJ2-3 TRBD1 few TRBV7-9 TGTGCCAGCAGCCGGACAGGGGACACAGATACGCAGTATTTT CASSRTGDTDTQYF
TRBJ2-5 - - TRBV11-1 TGTGCCAGCAGCTATGGACTGGAGCAAGAGACCCAGTACTTC CASSYGLEQETQYF
TRBJ1-2 TRBD1 - TRBV7-2 TGTGCCAGCAGCTTTAGGAGGGGGCTTGATGGCTACACCTTC CASSFRRGLDGYTF
TRBJ2-4 - - TRBV30 TGTGCCTGGAGTGTGAGGCAGCAGAGTTTAGCCAAAAACATTCAGTACTTC CAWSVRQQSLAKNIQYF
TRBJ2-3 TRBD2 many TRBV4-2 TGTGCCAGCAGCCAAGACGTCGCGGGAGGCACAGATACGCAGTATTTT CASSQDVAGGTDTQYF
TRBJ1-3 - - TRBV3-1 TGTGCCAGCAGCCCCGCCGCAGGGAGCTCTGGAAACACCATATATTTT CASSPAAGSSGNTIYF
TRBJ1-6 TRBD1 few TRBV5-1 TGCGCCAGCAAAGACAGGGTCGCCGTCAGTTCACCCCTCCACTTT CASKDRVAVSSPLHF
TRBJ2-6 TRBD1 few TRBV7-2 TGTGCCAGCGGACAACAGGGGGCGCCAGGGGCCAACGTCCTGACTTTC CASGQQGAPGANVLTF
TRBJ1-6 - - TRBV18 TGTGCCAGCTCCGAGGATGAAACCCTACCCCTCCACTTT CASSEDETLPLHF
TRBJ2-2 - many TRBV6-2/TRBV6-3 TGTGCCAGCAGTTCGACTCGGGACCCCGTTCGCCGGAACACCGGGGAGCTGTTTTTT CASSSTRDPVRRNTGELFF
TRBJ2-7 TRBD2 - TRBV10-2 TGCGCCAGCAGCTTGGGACTAAGTGAACCCCACGAGCAGTACTTC CASSLGLSEPHEQYF
TRBJ2-6 - - TRBV4-2 TGTGCCAGCAGCCGGCAAATCTCAGGGGAGTTCGGGTCTGGGGCCAACGTCCTGACTTTC CASSRQISGEFGSGANVLTF
TRBJ2-1 - - TRBV7-2 TGTGCCAGCAGCTTAGTTGGGGTTGAGCAGTTCTTC CASSLVGVEQFF
TRBJ1-2 - few TRBV6-1 TGTGCCAGCAGTGAAGTACAAGTCTATGGCTACACCTTC CASSEVQVYGYTF
TRBJ2-6 - - TRBV5-1 TGCGCCAGCAGCTTGAATCCAGGATCCTCTGGGGCCAACGTCCTGACTTTC CASSLNPGSSGANVLTF
TRBJ2-5 TRBD1 - TRBV19 TGTGCCAGTAGTACACAGGGGGCGAAGGAGACCCAGTACTTC CASSTQGAKETQYF
TRBJ2-3 TRBD2 few TRBV4-3 TGCGCCAGCAGCCAATCGCTTGTGGGTAGCGGGGGGGCCCCAGATACGCAGTATTTT CASSQSLVGSGGAPDTQYF
TRBJ2-4 - few TRBV5-1 TGCGCCAGCAGCCTGGGCGCCTCGGCCAAAAACATTCAGTACTTC CASSLGASAKNIQYF
TRBJ2-3 - - TRBV7-6 TGTGCCAGCAGCATACAGCATCCGGATACGCAGTATTTT CASSIQHPDTQYF
TRBJ2-5 - many TRBV5-1 TGCGCCAGCAGCGTAAGCCGGGGGAAACAAGAGACCCAGTACTTC CASSVSRGKQETQYF
TRBJ2-3 TRBD2 - TRBV5-6 TGTGCCAGCAGCTTGACTAGCGGGGGGCGGGGCACAGATACGCAGTATTTT CASSLTSGGRGTDTQYF
TRBJ2-2 - few TRBV20-1 TGCAGTGCGAGAACGTGGAGACCTAACACCGGGGAGCTGTTTTTT CSARTWRPNTGELFF
TRBJ1-5 TRBD1 - TRBV20-1 TGCAGTGCTAGAGATCGGGCCGGACAGGGAGAGCATCAGCCCCAGCATTTT CSARDRAGQGEHQPQHF
TRBJ1-3 - - TRBV7-6 TGTGCCAGCAGCTTGGGGGTTCGTGGAAACACCATATATTTT CASSLGVRGNTIYF
TRBJ2-2 - few TRBV12-3/TRBV12-4 TGTGCCAGCGGAAGGGGATTAGAGGCCGGGGAGCTGTTTTTT CASGRGLEAGELFF
TRBJ2-6 - - TRBV4-2 TGTGCCAGCAGCCGCCTGGGGGCAGGGACAACTGGGGCCAACGTCCTGACTTTC CASSRLGAGTTGANVLTF
TRBJ2-2 - few TRBV28 TGTGCCAGCAGTTTATACCGGAAGACAGGGAACACCGGGGAGCTGTTTTTT CASSLYRKTGNTGELFF
TRBJ1-2 - once TRBV5-6 TGTGCCAGCAGGAAGCGAGGGGCCCGCGGCTACACCTTC CASRKRGARGYTF
TRBJ2-2 - - TRBV12-5 TGTGCTTGTCAGAAGGGGGGAAACACCGGGGAGCTGTTTTTT CACQKGGNTGELFF
TRBJ1-1 - - TRBV28 TGTGCCAGCAGCATCCAGACTGAAGCTTTCTTT CASSIQTEAFF
TRBJ1-1 TRBD1 - TRBV24-1 TGTGCCACCAGTGGCGGGACAGCTGAAGCTTTCTTT CATSGGTAEAFF
TRBJ1-2 - - TRBV4-3 TGCGCCAGCAGCCAAGATCCCCAGGGCGCCTCTTCTGGCTACACCTTC CASSQDPQGASSGYTF
TRBJ2-4 TRBD1 - TRBV7-2 TGTGCCAGCAGCCCCGGGACAGTGCAGTACTTC CASSPGTVQYF